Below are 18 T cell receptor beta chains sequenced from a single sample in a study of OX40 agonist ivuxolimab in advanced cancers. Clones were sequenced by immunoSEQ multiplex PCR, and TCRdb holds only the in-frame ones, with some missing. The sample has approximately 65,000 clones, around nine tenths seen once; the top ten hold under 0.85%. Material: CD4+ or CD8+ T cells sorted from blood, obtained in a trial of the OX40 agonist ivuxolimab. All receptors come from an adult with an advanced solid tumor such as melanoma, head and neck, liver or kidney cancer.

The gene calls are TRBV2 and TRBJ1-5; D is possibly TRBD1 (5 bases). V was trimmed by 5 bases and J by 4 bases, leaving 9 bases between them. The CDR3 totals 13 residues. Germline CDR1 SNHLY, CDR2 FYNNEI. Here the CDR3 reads CASSRDLNQPQHF. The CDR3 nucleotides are TGTGCCAGCAGTCGGGACCTGAATCAGCCCCAGCATTTT.

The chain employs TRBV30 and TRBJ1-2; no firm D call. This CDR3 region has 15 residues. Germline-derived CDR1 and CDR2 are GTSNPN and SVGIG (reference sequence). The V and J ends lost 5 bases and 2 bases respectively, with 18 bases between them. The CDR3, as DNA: TGTGCCTGGGGCGTGTTTTCGGCACAAAACTATGGCTACACCTTC. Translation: CAWGVFSAQNYGYTF.

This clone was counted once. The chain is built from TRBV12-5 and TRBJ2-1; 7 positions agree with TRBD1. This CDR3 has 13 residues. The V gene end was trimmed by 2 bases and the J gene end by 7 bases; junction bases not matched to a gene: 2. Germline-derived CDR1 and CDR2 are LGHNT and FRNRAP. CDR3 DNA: TGTGCTAGTGGTTTGCCCAGGGGGAATGAGCAGTTCTTC. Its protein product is CASGLPRGNEQFF. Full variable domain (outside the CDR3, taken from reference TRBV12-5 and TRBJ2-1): DARVTQTPRHKVTEMGQEVTMRCQPILGHNTVFWYRQTMMQGLELLAYFRNRAPLDDSGMPKDRFSAEMPDATLATLKIQPSEPRDSAVYFCASGLPRGNEQFFGPGTRLTVL.

The CDR3 region is CASSLSGQGFNEQYF. The CDR3 DNA is TGCGCCAGCAGCTTGTCTGGACAGGGGTTCAACGAGCAGTACTTC. The V gene is TRBV5-1, the J gene TRBJ2-7; 9 bases align to TRBD1. Germline-derived CDR1 and CDR2 are SGHRS and YFSETQ. The CDR3 totals 15 residues. V shed 1 base and J 5 bases; nucleotides not matched to a gene: 7.

In nucleotides, the CDR3 is TGTGCCAGCTCACCCGGGACTAGCGGGAACACCGGGGAGCTGTTTTTT. Translated: CASSPGTSGNTGELFF. The chain recombines TRBV18 with TRBJ2-2; 11 bases agree with TRBD2. V was pared by 3 bases and J by 1 base, with 1 base of the junction left unmatched. Germline V gene sequence: CDR1 KGHSH, CDR2 LQKENI. The CDR3 totals 16 residues. Looking up the rest from reference TRBV18 and TRBJ2-2 gives the full variable domain: NAGVMQNPRHLVRRRGQEARLRCSPMKGHSHVYWYRQLPEEGLKFMVYLQKENIIDESGMPKERFSAEFPKEGPSILRIQQVVRGDSAAYFCASSPGTSGNTGELFFGEGSRLTVL.

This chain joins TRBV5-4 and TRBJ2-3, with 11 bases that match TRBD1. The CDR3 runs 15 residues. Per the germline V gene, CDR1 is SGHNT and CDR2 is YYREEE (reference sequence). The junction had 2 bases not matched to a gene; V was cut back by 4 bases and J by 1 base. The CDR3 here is CASSTGQGGTDTQYF. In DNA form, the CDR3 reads TGTGCCAGCAGCACGGGACAGGGGGGCACAGATACGCAGTATTTT.

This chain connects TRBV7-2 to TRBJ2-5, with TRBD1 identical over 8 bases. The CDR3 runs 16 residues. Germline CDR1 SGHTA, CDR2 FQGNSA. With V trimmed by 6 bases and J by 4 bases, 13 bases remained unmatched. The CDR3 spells CASSSLGQGARETQYF. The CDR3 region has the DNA TGTGCCAGCAGTTCACTCGGGCAGGGGGCGCGAGAGACCCAGTACTTC.

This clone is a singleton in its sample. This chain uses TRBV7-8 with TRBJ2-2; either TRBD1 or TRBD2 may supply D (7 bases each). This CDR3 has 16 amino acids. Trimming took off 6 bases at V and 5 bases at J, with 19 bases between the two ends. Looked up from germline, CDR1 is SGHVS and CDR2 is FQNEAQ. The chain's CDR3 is CASSQAQGGSTGELFF. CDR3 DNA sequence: TGTGCCAGCAGTCAAGCGCAGGGGGGGAGTACCGGGGAGCTGTTTTTT.

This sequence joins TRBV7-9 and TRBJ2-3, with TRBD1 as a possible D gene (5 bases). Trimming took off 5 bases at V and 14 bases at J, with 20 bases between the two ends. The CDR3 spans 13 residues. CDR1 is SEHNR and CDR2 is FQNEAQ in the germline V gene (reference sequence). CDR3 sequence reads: CASSDLRGLGLYF. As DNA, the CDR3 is TGTGCCAGCAGCGACCTTAGGGGCCTGGGTCTGTATTTT. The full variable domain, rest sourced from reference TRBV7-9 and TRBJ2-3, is DTGVSQNPRHKITKRGQNVTFRCDPISEHNRLYWYRQTLGQGPEFLTYFQNEAQLEKSRLLSDRFSAERPKGSFSTLEIQRTEQGDSAMYLCASSDLRGLGLYFGPGTRLTVL.

CDR3 residues: CASSPYLQGIKYSNQPQHF. Here the CDR3 DNA reads TGCGCCAGCAGCCCGTACTTACAGGGAATCAAATATAGCAATCAGCCCCAGCATTTT. This chain uses TRBV5-1 with TRBJ1-5; maybe TRBD1 (6 bases). V dropped 4 bases and J dropped 0 bases, with 23 bases sitting between them. CDR3 length: 19 amino acids. In germline, CDR1 is SGHRS, CDR2 YFSETQ.

The CDR3 here is CASSLEPASEQYF. CDR3 in DNA: TGTGCCAGCAGTTTAGAGCCAGCAAGCGAGCAGTACTTC. The chain recombines TRBV28 with TRBJ2-7; D is uncertain. V lost 2 bases, J lost 6 bases, and 11 bases lay in between. The length of the CDR3 is 13 residues. CDR1 MDHEN and CDR2 SYDVKM come from the germline V gene. Looking up the rest from reference TRBV28 and TRBJ2-7 gives the full variable domain: DVKVTQSSRYLVKRTGEKVFLECVQDMDHENMFWYRQDPGLGLRLIYFSYDVKMKEKGDIPEGYSVSREKKERFSLILESASTNQTSMYLCASSLEPASEQYFGPGTRLTVT.

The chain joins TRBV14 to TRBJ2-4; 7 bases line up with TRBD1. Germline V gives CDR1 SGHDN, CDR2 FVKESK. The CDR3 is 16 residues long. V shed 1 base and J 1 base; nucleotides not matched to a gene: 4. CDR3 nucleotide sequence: TGTGCCAGCAGCCAAGGACAGGGAACGGCCAAAAACATTCAGTACTTC. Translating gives CASSQGQGTAKNIQYF.

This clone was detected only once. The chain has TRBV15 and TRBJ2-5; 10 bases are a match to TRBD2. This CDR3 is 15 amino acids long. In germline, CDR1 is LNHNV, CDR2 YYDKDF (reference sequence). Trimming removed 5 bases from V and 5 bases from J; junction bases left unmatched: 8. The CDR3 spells CATSGREAGGETQYF. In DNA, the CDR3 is TGTGCCACCAGCGGCCGAGAAGCGGGGGGGGAGACCCAGTACTTC.

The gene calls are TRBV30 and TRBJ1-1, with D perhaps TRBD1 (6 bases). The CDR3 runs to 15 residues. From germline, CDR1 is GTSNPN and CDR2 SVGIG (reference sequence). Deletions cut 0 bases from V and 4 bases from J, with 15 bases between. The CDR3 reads CAWSVRRGRVTEAFF. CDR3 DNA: TGTGCCTGGAGTGTACGCAGGGGAAGGGTCACTGAAGCTTTCTTT.

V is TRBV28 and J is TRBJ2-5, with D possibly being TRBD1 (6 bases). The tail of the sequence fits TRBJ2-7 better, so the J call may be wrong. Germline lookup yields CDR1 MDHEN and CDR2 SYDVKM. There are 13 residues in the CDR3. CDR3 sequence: CATLGTLVAEQYF. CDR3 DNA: TGTGCCACCCTGGGGACACTCGTTGCCGAGCAGTACTTC.

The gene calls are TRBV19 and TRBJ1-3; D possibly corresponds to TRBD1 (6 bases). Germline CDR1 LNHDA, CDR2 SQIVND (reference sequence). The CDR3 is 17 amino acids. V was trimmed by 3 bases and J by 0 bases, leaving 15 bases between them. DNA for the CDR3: TGTGCCAGTAGTATCTCCGGGACATCCCTCTCTGGAAACACCATATATTTT. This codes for CASSISGTSLSGNTIYF.

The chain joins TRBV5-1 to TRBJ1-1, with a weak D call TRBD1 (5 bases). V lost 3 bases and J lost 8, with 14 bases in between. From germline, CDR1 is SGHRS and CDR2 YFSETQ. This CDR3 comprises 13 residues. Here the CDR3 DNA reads TGCGCCAGCAGCTCCACCCTCCAGGGAGAAGCTTTCTTT. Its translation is CASSSTLQGEAFF. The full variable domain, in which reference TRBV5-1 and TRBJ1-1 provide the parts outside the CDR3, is KAGVTQTPRYLIKTRGQQVTLSCSPISGHRSVSWYQQTPGQGLQFLFEYFSETQRNKGNFPGRFSGRQFSNSRSEMNVSTLELGDSALYLCASSSTLQGEAFFGQGTRLTVV.

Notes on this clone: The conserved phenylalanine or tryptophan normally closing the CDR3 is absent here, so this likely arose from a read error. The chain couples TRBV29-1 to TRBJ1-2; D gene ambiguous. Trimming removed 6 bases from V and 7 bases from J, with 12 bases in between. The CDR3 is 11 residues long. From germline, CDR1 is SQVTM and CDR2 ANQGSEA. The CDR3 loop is CSVPKGSGYTL. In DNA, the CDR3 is TGCAGCGTCCCTAAGGGCTCTGGCTACACCCTC.